A selection of T cell receptor beta chains follows, all from one sample in a study of cytomegalovirus exposure and HLA in healthy donors. Clones were read by immunoSEQ multiplex PCR, and TCRdb kept only the in-frame ones, dropping some. The sample has 150,000 or so clones, approximately 86% seen once. Input material: PBMCs. The receptors shown here come from a man aged 25-40 years in good health and CMV-seropositive. Each CDR3 is given with its conserved first and last residue. Each record gives: J gene, clone size, V gene, D gene, CDR3 DNA, CDR3 protein. A D gene is named only where the DNA matches it firmly. Not all rows give a size; the values are once, few, many and, for expanded clones, a class.

J: TRBJ2-1; size: once; V: TRBV5-1; D: TRBD2; DNA: TGCGCCAGCAGCTCCTCTGCCACCGGCGGGGGGCACTACAATGAGCAGTTCTTC; CDR3: CASSSSATGGGHYNEQFF
J: TRBJ1-1; size: NA; V: TRBV7-2; D: NA; DNA: TGTGCCAGCAGCCTTAGGAGAACAGGGTCGAACACTGAAGCTTTCTTT; CDR3: CASSLRRTGSNTEAFF
J: TRBJ1-2; size: NA; V: TRBV10-2; D: NA; DNA: TGCGCCAGCAGTCCTACCCTCCGGGACACTGATGGCTACACCTTC; CDR3: CASSPTLRDTDGYTF
J: TRBJ2-3; size: NA; V: TRBV9; D: NA; DNA: TGTGCCAGCAGCGAGGGGGGGCTGGGTGCAGATACGCAGTATTTT; CDR3: CASSEGGLGADTQYF
J: TRBJ2-1; size: NA; V: TRBV19; D: NA; DNA: TGTGCCAGTAGTGCTATCGTTTACTCCTACAATGAGCAGTTCTTC; CDR3: CASSAIVYSYNEQFF
J: TRBJ1-4; size: NA; V: TRBV13; D: NA; DNA: TGTGCCAGCAGCCCTCGGGCAGGGTGGTTAACTAATGAAAAACTGTTTTTT; CDR3: CASSPRAGWLTNEKLFF
J: TRBJ2-7; size: few; V: TRBV5-6; D: NA; DNA: TGTGCCAGCAGCGATGGACTGAGCTACGAGCAGTACTTC; CDR3: CASSDGLSYEQYF
J: TRBJ2-1; size: NA; V: TRBV7-2; D: TRBD2; DNA: TGTGCCAGCAGCTTATCGTCGGGGGGGGACTACAATGAGCAGTTCTTC; CDR3: CASSLSSGGDYNEQFF
J: TRBJ2-3; size: NA; V: TRBV9; D: TRBD2; DNA: TGTGCCAGCAGCGGTGCGGGGGGTGGCGCAGATACGCAGTATTTT; CDR3: CASSGAGGGADTQYF
J: TRBJ1-2; size: NA; V: TRBV4-1; D: TRBD1; DNA: TGCGCCAGCAGCCAAGTAGGGGGACAGGTACTTAACTATGGCTACACCTTC; CDR3: CASSQVGGQVLNYGYTF
J: TRBJ1-5; size: few; V: TRBV29-1; D: NA; DNA: TGCAGCGTCCTCGTGGTAGGAGACGGCAATCAGCCCCAGCATTTT; CDR3: CSVLVVGDGNQPQHF
J: TRBJ2-5; size: NA; V: TRBV30; D: NA; DNA: TGTGCCTGGAACCATTACACAAAAGAGACCCAGTACTTC; CDR3: CAWNHYTKETQYF
J: TRBJ2-7; size: NA; V: TRBV6-1; D: NA; DNA: TGTGCCAGCAGTGGCGGGACAGTAAAGTACGAGCAGTACTTC; CDR3: CASSGGTVKYEQYF
J: TRBJ1-5; size: NA; V: TRBV5-5; D: NA; DNA: TGTGCCAGCAGCTTACGTGAACAGGGATATAGCAATCAGCCCCAGCATTTT; CDR3: CASSLREQGYSNQPQHF
J: TRBJ2-1; size: NA; V: TRBV5-1; D: NA; DNA: TGCGCCAGCAGCTTGGAGGGGTACTCCTACAATGAGCAGTTCTTC; CDR3: CASSLEGYSYNEQFF
J: TRBJ2-7; size: NA; V: TRBV4-1; D: TRBD1; DNA: TGCGCCAGCAGCCTCGAGGGGGCCCGGCCGTACGAGCAGTACTTC; CDR3: CASSLEGARPYEQYF
J: TRBJ2-6; size: once; V: TRBV2; D: NA; DNA: TGTGCCAGCAGTGAAGGGGGCCGGGACTTTGCCAACGTCCTGACTTTC; CDR3: CASSEGGRDFANVLTF
J: TRBJ2-7; size: NA; V: TRBV19; D: NA; DNA: TGTGCCAGTAGTATAGTACCGGCCTACGAGCAGTACTTC; CDR3: CASSIVPAYEQYF
J: TRBJ1-4; size: NA; V: TRBV21-1; D: NA; DNA: TGTGCCAGCAGCAAAGGTCGGAACAGGGGGCTGGATGCAACTAATGAAAAACTGTTTTTT; CDR3: CASSKGRNRGLDATNEKLFF
J: TRBJ2-7; size: few; V: TRBV7-3; D: TRBD2; DNA: TGTGCCAGCAGCTTAAGTAGCGGGGGGGCCTACGAGCAGTACTTC; CDR3: CASSLSSGGAYEQYF
J: TRBJ1-5; size: NA; V: TRBV4-2; D: NA; DNA: TGTGCCAGCAGCCAGGTAGGGGCGCGGCAGCCCCAGCATTTT; CDR3: CASSQVGARQPQHF
J: TRBJ1-6; size: few; V: TRBV20-1; D: NA; DNA: TGCAGTGCTGGGTGGACAGCTGACCTCCACTTT; CDR3: CSAGWTADLHF
J: TRBJ2-1; size: NA; V: TRBV6-1; D: TRBD1; DNA: TGTGCCAGCAGTTCCGGGACAGGGGTCCACAATGAGCAGTTCTTC; CDR3: CASSSGTGVHNEQFF
J: TRBJ2-5; size: NA; V: TRBV9; D: NA; DNA: TGTGCCAGCAGCGTAGGGTGGGGGGGCCTTGAACAAGAGACCCAGTACTTC; CDR3: CASSVGWGGLEQETQYF
J: TRBJ1-2; size: NA; V: TRBV6-5; D: TRBD1; DNA: TGTGCCAGCAGTTATAGGCGGACAGGGGGCGTCTATGGCTACACCTTC; CDR3: CASSYRRTGGVYGYTF
J: TRBJ2-1; size: NA; V: TRBV4-1; D: NA; DNA: TGCGCCAGCAGCCAAGATCAGTTTAATGAGCAGTTCTTC; CDR3: CASSQDQFNEQFF
J: TRBJ1-3; size: many; V: TRBV6-5; D: NA; DNA: TGTGCCAGCAGTTACCCATCGGACACCATATATTTT; CDR3: CASSYPSDTIYF
J: TRBJ2-3; size: NA; V: TRBV4-3; D: TRBD2; DNA: TGCGCCAGCAGCCAAGATCTCGAGGGCGGGGGGGCAACAGATACGCAGTATTTT; CDR3: CASSQDLEGGGATDTQYF